The clone carrying this T cell receptor beta chain is a singleton in its sample. Its antigen is undetermined. Assay: immunoSEQ multiplex PCR; the TCRdb copy retains only in-frame clones and omits some. The data contain 190,000 or so clones, around 81% of them singletons. This specimen comes from a study of cytomegalovirus exposure and HLA in healthy donors. Whole-study results and caveats: The classifier, whose performance was assessed in both the original and validation cohorts, reportedly diagnosed cytomegalovirus status with high specificity and sensitivity. Roughly 170 TCR beta chains were listed as cytomegalovirus-associated. In the roughly 120 validation repertoires, a later analysis found that first-cohort TCR clusters tended to co-occur.

These donors were members of the roughly 130-subject validation cohort, a group separate from the approximately 670-subject first cohort. J was trimmed by 4 bases and V by 0 bases; bases with no gene match: 2. The CDR3 is 15 amino acids. Germline loops: CDR1 MRHNA, CDR2 SNTAGT. V and J are TRBV6-4 and TRBJ2-3; 9 nucleotides align to TRBD2. The source is a woman under 30 in good health and CMV-seropositive. The sample taken for sequencing was PBMCs. CDR3 region: CASSDSSGGPDTQYF. The CDR3 DNA reads TGTGCCAGCAGTGACTCTAGCGGGGGACCAGATACGCAGTATTTT.